The source of this T cell receptor (beta chain) is a study of blood T cell repertoires in COVID-19. Background on the study: T cells, B-cell-depleted T cells, or PBMCs supplied cDNA or gDNA.

The cohort comprised adults aged roughly 18 to 95 years residing in approximately 25 US areas. Cohort 3 recovery required two negative PCRs, clearance, or symptom resolution. In the study's own analysis: From reference gene primer amplification, estimates of nucleated cell counts were derived. Sequenced by immunoSEQ multiplex PCR; TCRdb stores in-frame clones only, minus some. The V and J calls and clone size are taken from that table; D and trimming were inferred from the DNA. The sample holds approximately 200,000 clones, roughly 82% seen once. Germline V CDR1 and CDR2: MNHEY, SVGEGT. The germline V and J ends were trimmed by 2 bases and 4 bases, with 12 bases remaining between them. The CDR3 loop spans 14 amino acids.

The material sequenced was PBMCs or T cells enriched from blood (not recorded which). The origin of this receptor is a man between 40 and 49 years old who had recovered from COVID-19. The chain uses TRBV6-2 or TRBV6-3 and TRBJ2-7; D gene ambiguous. CDR3 sequence (DNA): TGTGCCAGCAGTTACGTCGGAGAATGGTACGAGCAGTACGTC. Residues: CASSYVGEWYEQYV.